This TCR beta chain was captured by sequencing in a study of blood T cell repertoires in COVID-19. As for the study in general: Samples representing acute and convalescent COVID-19 were sourced from the United States, Italy and Spain. T cells, B-cell-depleted T cells, or PBMCs supplied cDNA or gDNA.

In the study's own analysis: Nucleated cell counts were estimated from reference gene primer amplification. Produced via immunoSEQ multiplex PCR; TCRdb's table is partial and in-frame only. V and J calls and clone size are given by that table; D and trimming were obtained from the DNA. The sample yields some 320,000 clones, 90% to 95% seen once. Trimming took 2 bases from V and 2 from J; bases not matched to a gene: 2. Germline V gene lookup returns CDR1 SGHRS and CDR2 YFSETQ. The CDR3 totals 15 residues. Participant-reported clinical history was the basis for cohort assignment. This clone was seen just once.

The sample comprised PBMCs or T cells enriched from blood (not recorded which). The V and J genes are TRBV5-1 and TRBJ2-1; 9 positions agree with TRBD1. This TCR was recovered from a woman under 40 who had been exposed to COVID-19. CDR3 DNA: TGCGCCAGCAGCTTAAGGACAGGGGCCTACAATGAGCAGTTCTTC. This sequence encodes CASSLRTGAYNEQFF.